Below, 4 T cell receptor beta chains from the same sample are listed, as sequenced in a study of blood T cell repertoires in COVID-19. Sequenced by immunoSEQ multiplex PCR; TCRdb stores in-frame clones only, minus some. The table records tens of thousands of clones, less than 95% of them present only once. Sequenced material: peripheral blood. The receptors derive from a human donor with active COVID-19. The donor label of this sample is uncertain.

This clone was observed a handful of times. This sequence joins TRBV5-1 and TRBJ2-6; tentative D call: TRBD1 (6 bases). The ends were cut back, 0 bases at V and 0 bases at J, with 10 bases in the middle. The V gene's germline CDR1 is SGHRS and CDR2 YFSETQ. The CDR3 extends over 17 amino acids. The CDR3 loop reads CASSLVGGHSGANVLTF. The CDR3 DNA sequence: TGCGCCAGCAGCTTGGTAGGGGGACACTCTGGGGCCAACGTCCTGACTTTC.

This clone came up once. This sequence joins TRBV7-9 and TRBJ2-7; TRBD1 might be the D (6 bases). This CDR3 is built from 14 residues. The germline CDR1 and CDR2 sequences are SEHNR and FQNEAQ (reference sequence). V was pared by 3 bases and J by 3 bases, with 12 bases between. The CDR3 reads CASSFPGQDYEQYF. The CDR3, as DNA: TGTGCCAGCAGCTTCCCGGGACAAGACTACGAGCAGTACTTC.

This chain links TRBV25-1 with TRBJ1-6; maybe TRBD1 (5 bases). V lost 3 bases, J lost 4 bases, and 10 bases lay in between. This CDR3 region has 15 residues. Germline V gene lookup returns CDR1 MGHDK and CDR2 SYGVNS. The CDR3 nucleotides are TGTGCCAGCAGTGACCCTGGACAATATAATTCACCCCTCCACTTT. Translating it yields CASSDPGQYNSPLHF.

This chain links TRBV5-4 with TRBJ2-5, with D tentatively TRBD2 (5 bases). The CDR3 is 16 residues long. In germline, CDR1 is SGHNT, CDR2 YYREEE (reference sequence). V was clipped by 4 bases and J by 7 bases, with 23 bases between them. CDR3 sequence reads: CASSPPVGESWATQYF. The CDR3, as DNA: TGTGCCAGCAGCCCACCCGTCGGGGAATCCTGGGCGACCCAGTACTTC.